The clone carrying this TCR beta chain occurred once. These data originate in a study of memory CD4+ T cells and cytomegalovirus serostatus. Single viable CD3+CD4+CD8-CD45RO+ cells were sorted as the memory CD4+ T cells. Assay used: immunoSEQ multiplex PCR; TCRdb lists only in-frame clones, some missing. The sample has approximately 52,000 clones, roughly 80% seen once. The receptor comes from an adult in good health and CMV-seronegative. Sequenced: memory CD4+ T cells from blood.

The CDR3 is CASREARTNNEQFF. The CDR3 nucleotides read TGCGCCAGCAGGGAAGCCAGAACTAACAATGAGCAGTTCTTC. J is TRBJ2-1 and V is TRBV5-1; no reliable D call. The CDR3 covers 14 residues. Germline assignment: CDR1 SGHRS and CDR2 YFSETQ. The V end lost 5 bases, the J end lost 5 bases, and 14 bases lay between the germline ends.